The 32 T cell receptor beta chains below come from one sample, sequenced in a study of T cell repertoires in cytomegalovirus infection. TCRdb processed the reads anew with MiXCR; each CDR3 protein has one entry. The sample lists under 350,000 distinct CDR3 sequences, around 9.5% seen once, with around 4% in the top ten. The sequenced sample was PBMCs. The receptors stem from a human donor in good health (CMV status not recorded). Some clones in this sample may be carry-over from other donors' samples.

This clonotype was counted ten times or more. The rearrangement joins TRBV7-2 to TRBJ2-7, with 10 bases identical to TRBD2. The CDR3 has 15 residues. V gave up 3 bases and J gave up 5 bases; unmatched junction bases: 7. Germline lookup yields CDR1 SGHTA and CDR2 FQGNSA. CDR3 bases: TGTGCCAGCAGCTTCGGAACTAGCGGGAACCACGAGCAGTACTTC. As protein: CASSFGTSGNHEQYF.

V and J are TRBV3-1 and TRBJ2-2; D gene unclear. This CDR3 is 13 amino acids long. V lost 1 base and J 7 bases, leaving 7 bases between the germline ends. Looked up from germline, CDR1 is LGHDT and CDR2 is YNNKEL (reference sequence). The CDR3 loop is CASSQAHGGELFF. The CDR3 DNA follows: TGTGCCAGCAGCCAAGCCCACGGCGGGGAGCTGTTTTTT.

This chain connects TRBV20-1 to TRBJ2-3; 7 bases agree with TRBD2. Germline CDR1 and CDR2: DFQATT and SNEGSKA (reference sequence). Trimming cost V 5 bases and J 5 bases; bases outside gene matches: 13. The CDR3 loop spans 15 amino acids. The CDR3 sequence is CSAPMRAGVRDTQYF. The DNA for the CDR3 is TGCAGTGCTCCCATGCGGGCGGGAGTGAGAGATACGCAGTATTTT.

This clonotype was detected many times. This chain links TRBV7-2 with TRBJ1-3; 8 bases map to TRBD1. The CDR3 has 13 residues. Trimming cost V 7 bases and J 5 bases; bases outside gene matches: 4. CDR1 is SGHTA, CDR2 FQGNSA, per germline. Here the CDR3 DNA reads TGTGCCAGCACCCAGGGGGCGCGAAACACCATATATTTT. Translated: CASTQGARNTIYF.

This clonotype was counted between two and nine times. CDR3 DNA: TGCGCCAGCAGCTCGGGACTAGCGGGAGCCCCCTACGAGCAGTACTTC. The encoded protein is CASSSGLAGAPYEQYF. The chain employs TRBV5-1 and TRBJ2-7, with 14 bases identical to TRBD2. Germline V gene lookup returns CDR1 SGHRS and CDR2 YFSETQ. The CDR3 has 16 amino acids. The J segment lost 2 bases and the V segment lost 3 bases, leaving 4 bases of the junction unmatched.

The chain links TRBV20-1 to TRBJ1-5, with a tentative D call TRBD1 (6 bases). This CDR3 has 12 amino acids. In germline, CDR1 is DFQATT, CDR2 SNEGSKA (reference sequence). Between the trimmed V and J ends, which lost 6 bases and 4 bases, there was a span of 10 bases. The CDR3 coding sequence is TGCAGTGCCCAACAGGGAAATCAGCCCCAGCATTTT. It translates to CSAQQGNQPQHF.

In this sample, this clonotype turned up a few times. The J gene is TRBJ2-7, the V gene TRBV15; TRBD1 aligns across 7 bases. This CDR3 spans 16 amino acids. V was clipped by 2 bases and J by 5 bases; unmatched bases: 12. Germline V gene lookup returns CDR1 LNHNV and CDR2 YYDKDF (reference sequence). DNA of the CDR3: TGTGCCACCAGCAGATTAAGACAGGGTCCCTTACACGAGCAGTACTTC. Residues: CATSRLRQGPLHEQYF. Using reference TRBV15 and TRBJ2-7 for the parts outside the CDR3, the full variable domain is DAMVIQNPRYQVTQFGKPVTLSCSQTLNHNVMYWYQQKSSQAPKLLFHYYDKDFNNEADTPDNFQSRRPNTSFCFLDIRSPGLGDTAMYLCATSRLRQGPLHEQYFGPGTRLTVT.

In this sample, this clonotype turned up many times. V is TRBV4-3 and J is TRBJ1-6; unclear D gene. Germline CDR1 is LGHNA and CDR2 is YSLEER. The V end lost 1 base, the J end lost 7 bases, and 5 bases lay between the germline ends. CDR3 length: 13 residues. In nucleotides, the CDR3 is TGCGCCAGCAGCCAAGTGAGCAATTCACCCCTCCACTTT. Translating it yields CASSQVSNSPLHF.

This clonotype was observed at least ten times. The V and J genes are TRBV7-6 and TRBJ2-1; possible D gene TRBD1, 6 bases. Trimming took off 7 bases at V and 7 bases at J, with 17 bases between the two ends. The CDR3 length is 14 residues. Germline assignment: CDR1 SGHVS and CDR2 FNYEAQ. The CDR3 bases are TGTGCCAGCACCCAGACCCGCAGGGGTAATGAGCAGTTCTTC. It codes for CASTQTRRGNEQFF.

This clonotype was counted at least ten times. For the CDR3, the DNA is TGTGCCAGCAGCTTAGGTCGCGGGTCCTACAATGAGCAGTTCTTC. The encoded protein is CASSLGRGSYNEQFF. The J gene is TRBJ2-1, the V gene TRBV11-2, with D maybe TRBD2 (5 bases). The V end was cut by 1 base, the J end by 1 base, with 8 bases between. Germline loops: CDR1 SGHAT, CDR2 FQNNGV. The CDR3 has 15 amino acids.

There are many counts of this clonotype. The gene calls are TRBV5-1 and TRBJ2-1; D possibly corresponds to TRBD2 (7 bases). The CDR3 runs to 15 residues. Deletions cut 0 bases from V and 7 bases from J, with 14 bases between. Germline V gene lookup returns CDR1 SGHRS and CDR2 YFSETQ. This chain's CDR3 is CASSLVGGESNEQFF. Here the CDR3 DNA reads TGCGCCAGCAGCTTGGTAGGGGGGGAGTCGAATGAGCAGTTCTTC.

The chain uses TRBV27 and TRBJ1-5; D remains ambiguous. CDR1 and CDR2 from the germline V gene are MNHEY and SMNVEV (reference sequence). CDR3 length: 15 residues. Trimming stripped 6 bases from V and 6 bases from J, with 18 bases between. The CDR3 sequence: CASSHLGEMGQPQHF. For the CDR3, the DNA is TGTGCCAGCAGCCACCTCGGGGAAATGGGTCAGCCCCAGCATTTT.

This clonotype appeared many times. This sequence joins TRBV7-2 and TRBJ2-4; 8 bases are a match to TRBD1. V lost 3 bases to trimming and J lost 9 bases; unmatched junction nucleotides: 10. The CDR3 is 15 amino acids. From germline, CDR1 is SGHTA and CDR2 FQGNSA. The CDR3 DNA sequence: TGTGCCAGCAGCTTCGGGGCCAGGGGGCAAAGCATTCAGTACTTC. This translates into CASSFGARGQSIQYF.

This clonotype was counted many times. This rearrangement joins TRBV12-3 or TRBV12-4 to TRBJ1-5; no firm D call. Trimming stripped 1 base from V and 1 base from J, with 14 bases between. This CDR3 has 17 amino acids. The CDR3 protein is CASSLEGFLGSNQPQHF. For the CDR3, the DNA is TGTGCCAGCAGTTTAGAAGGGTTTCTAGGGAGCAATCAGCCCCAGCATTTT.

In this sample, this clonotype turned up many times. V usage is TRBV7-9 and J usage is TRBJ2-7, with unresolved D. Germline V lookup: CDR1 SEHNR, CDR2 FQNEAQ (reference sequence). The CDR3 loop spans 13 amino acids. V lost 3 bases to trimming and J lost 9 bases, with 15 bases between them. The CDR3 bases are TGTGCCAGCAGCTTGCAGCCAGACCTTAGGCAGTACTTC. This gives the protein CASSLQPDLRQYF.

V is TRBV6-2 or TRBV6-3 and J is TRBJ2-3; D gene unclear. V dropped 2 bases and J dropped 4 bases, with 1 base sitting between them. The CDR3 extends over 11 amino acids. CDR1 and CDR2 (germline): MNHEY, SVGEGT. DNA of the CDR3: TGTGCCAGCAGTTACCCAGATACGCAGTATTTT. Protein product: CASSYPDTQYF.

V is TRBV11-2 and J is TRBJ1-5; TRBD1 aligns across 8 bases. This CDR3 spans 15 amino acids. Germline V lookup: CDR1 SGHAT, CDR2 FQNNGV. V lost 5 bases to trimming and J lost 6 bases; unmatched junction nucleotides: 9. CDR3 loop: CASSPGTGVSQPQHF. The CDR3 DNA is TGTGCCAGCAGCCCCGGGACAGGCGTCTCTCAGCCCCAGCATTTT.

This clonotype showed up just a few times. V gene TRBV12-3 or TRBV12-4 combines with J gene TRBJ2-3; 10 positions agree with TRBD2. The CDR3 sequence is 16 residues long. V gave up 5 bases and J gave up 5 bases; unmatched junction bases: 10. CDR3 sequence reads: CASSPGGAGGGDTQYF. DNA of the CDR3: TGTGCCAGCAGTCCCGGAGGAGCGGGAGGGGGAGATACGCAGTATTTT.

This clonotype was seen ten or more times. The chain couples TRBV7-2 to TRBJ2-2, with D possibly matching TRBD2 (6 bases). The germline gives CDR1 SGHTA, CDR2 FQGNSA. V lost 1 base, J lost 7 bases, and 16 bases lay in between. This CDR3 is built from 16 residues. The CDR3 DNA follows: TGTGCCAGCAGCTTAGGATTCGGGGGAACCGACGGGGAGCTGTTTTTT. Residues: CASSLGFGGTDGELFF.

The CDR3 bases are TGCGCCAGCAGCCAAGACCCCGGATCCAGCTCCTACAATGAGCAGTTCTTC. This codes for CASSQDPGSSSYNEQFF. The chain is built from TRBV4-1 and TRBJ2-1, with D unresolved. The V end was cut by 0 bases, the J end by 0 bases, with 12 bases between. CDR1 and CDR2 from the germline V gene are MGHRA and YSYEKL. The CDR3 totals 17 residues.

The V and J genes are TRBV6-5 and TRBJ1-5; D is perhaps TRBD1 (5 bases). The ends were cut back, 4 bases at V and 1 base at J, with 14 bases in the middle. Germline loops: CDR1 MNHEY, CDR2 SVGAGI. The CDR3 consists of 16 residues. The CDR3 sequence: CASSLTGHLSNQPQHF. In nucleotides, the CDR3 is TGTGCCAGCAGTTTAACCGGACACCTCAGCAATCAGCCCCAGCATTTT.

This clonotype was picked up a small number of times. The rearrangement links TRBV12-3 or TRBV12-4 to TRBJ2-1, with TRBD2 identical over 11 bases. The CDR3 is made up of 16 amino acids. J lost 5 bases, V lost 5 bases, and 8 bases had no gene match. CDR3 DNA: TGTGCCAGCAGTCCCAGTGGGACTAGCGGTAACAATGAGCAGTTCTTC. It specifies CASSPSGTSGNNEQFF.

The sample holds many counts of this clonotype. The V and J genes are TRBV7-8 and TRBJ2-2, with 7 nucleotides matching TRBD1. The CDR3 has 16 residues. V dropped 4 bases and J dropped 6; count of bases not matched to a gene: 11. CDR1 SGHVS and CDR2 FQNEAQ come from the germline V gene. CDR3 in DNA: TGTGCCAGCAGCTCGGTGGCGAGGGGGCTAGCCGGGGAGCTGTTTTTT. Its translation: CASSSVARGLAGELFF.

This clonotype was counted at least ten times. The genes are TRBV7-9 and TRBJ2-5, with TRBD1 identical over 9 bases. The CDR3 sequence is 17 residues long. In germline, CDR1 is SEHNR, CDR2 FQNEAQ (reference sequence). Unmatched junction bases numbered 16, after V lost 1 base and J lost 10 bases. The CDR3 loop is CASSLGGQGSYQDGQYF. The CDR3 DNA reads TGTGCCAGCAGCTTAGGAGGACAGGGGTCTTATCAAGACGGCCAGTACTTC.

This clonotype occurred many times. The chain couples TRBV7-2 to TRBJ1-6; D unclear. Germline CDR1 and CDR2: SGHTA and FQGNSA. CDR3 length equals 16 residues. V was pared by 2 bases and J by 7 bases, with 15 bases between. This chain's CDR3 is CASSLIGTQLNSPLHF. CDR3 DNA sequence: TGTGCCAGCAGCTTAATAGGCACCCAATTGAATTCACCCCTCCACTTT.

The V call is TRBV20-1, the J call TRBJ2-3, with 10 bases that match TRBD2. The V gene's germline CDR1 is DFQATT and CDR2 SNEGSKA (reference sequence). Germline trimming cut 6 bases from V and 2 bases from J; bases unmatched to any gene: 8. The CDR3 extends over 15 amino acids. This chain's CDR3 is CSARSLAGATDTQYF. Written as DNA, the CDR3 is TGCAGTGCGAGGTCCCTAGCGGGGGCCACAGATACGCAGTATTTT.

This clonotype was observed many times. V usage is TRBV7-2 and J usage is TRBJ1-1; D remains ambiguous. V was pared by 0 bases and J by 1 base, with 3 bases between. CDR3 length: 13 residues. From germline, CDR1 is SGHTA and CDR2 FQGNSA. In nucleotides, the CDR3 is TGTGCCAGCAGCTTAGCCGCGAACACTGAAGCTTTCTTT. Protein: CASSLAANTEAFF.

CDR3 DNA sequence: TGTGCCAGCAGCTTGGGACCCCAATCGGCGGCTTTCTTT. Protein: CASSLGPQSAAFF. The rearrangement uses TRBV11-3 and TRBJ1-1; a possible D gene is TRBD1 (5 bases). Germline assignment: CDR1 SGHNT and CDR2 YENEEA. The CDR3 totals 13 residues. V was pared by 3 bases and J by 11 bases, with 16 bases between. The full variable domain, its missing parts supplied by reference TRBV11-3 and TRBJ1-1, is EAGVVQSPRYKIIEKKQPVAFWCNPISGHNTLYWYLQNLGQGPELLIRYENEEAVDDSQLPKDRFSAERLKGVDSTLKIQPAELGDSAVYLCASSLGPQSAAFFGQGTRLTVV.

The CDR3 DNA reads TGCAGCGTGGAACCGGGACGGATTACCGATGAGCGTTTCTTC. Amino acids: CSVEPGRITDERFF. V usage is TRBV29-1 and J usage is TRBJ2-1; D assignment may be TRBD1 or TRBD2 (5 bases each). Looked up from germline, CDR1 is SQVTM and CDR2 is ANQGSEA. The V end was cut by 6 bases, the J end by 16 bases, with 28 bases between. This CDR3 region has 14 residues.

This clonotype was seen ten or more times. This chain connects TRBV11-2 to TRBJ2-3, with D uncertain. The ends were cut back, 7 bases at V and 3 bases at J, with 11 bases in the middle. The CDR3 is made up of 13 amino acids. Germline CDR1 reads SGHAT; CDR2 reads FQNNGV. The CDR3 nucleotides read TGTGCCAGCAACGTCGTGGGAACAGATACGCAGTATTTT. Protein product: CASNVVGTDTQYF.

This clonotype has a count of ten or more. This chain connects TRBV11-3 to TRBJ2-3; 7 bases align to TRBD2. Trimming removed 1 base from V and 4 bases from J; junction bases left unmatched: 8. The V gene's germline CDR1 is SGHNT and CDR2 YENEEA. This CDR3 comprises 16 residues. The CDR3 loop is CASSLGAGEKADTQYF. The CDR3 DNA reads TGTGCCAGCAGCTTAGGTGCGGGAGAGAAAGCAGATACGCAGTATTTT.

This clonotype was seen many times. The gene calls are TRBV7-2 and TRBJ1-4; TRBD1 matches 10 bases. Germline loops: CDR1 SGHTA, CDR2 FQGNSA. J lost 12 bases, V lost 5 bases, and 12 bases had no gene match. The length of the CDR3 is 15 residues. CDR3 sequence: CASSRPGQGEGQLFF. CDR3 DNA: TGTGCCAGCAGCCGTCCCGGACAGGGGGAGGGCCAACTGTTTTTT.